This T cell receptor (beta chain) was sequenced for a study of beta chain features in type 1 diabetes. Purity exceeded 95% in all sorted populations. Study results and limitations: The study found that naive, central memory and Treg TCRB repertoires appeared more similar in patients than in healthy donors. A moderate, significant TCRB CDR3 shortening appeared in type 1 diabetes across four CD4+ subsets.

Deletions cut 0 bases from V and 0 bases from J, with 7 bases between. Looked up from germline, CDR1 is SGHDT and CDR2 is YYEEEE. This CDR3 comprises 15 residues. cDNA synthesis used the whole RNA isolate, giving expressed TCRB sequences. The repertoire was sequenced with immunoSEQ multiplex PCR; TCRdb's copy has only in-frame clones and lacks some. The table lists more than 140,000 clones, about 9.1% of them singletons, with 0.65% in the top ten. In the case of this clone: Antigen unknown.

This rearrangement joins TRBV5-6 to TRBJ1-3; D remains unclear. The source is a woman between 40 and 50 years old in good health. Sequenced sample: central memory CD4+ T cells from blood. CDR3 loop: CASSLGAGSGNTIYF. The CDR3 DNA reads TGTGCCAGCAGCTTGGGGGCCGGCTCTGGAAACACCATATATTTT. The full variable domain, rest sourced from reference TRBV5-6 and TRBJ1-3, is DAGVTQSPTHLIKTRGQQVTLRCSPKSGHDTVSWYQQALGQGPQFIFQYYEEEERQRGNFPDRFSGHQFPNYSSELNVNALLLGDSALYLCASSLGAGSGNTIYFGEGSWLTVV.